This T cell receptor beta chain was recovered during a study of blood T cell repertoires in COVID-19. Study-level information: Some COVID-19 samples were acute and others convalescent; all came from the United States, Italy and Spain. PBMCs, B-cell-depleted T cells, or T cells were the source of the cDNA or gDNA that made up the material.

As handled by the study authors: For nucleated cells, counts were estimated from reference gene primer amplification. Sequenced by immunoSEQ multiplex PCR; TCRdb stores in-frame clones only, minus some. V and J calls and clone size are as listed in that table; D and trimming were resolved from the DNA. The data show 250,000 or so clones, roughly 90% seen once. This CDR3 region has 13 residues. V was trimmed by 1 base and J by 0 bases, leaving 3 bases between them. The germline V gene has CDR1 SGHAT and CDR2 FQNNGV. The TCR originated in a man between 60 and 70 years old with acute or convalescent COVID-19. The chain combines TRBV11-2 with TRBJ1-1; no clear D. Sample: peripheral blood. CDR3 region: CASSLVMNTEAFF. As DNA, the CDR3 is TGTGCCAGCAGCTTAGTTATGAACACTGAAGCTTTCTTT.